This T cell receptor beta chain stems from a study of CD8+ T cells in alopecia areata. J gave up 1 base and V 2 bases, and 8 bases lay outside the gene matches. This CDR3 has 16 amino acids. Germline CDR1 is SQVTM and CDR2 is ANQGSEA. RNA extraction and reverse transcription yielded cDNA as sequencing template. Sequenced by immunoSEQ multiplex PCR; TCRdb stores in-frame clones only, minus some. Of around 300,000 clones listed, over 45% are singletons. Findings of the study overall: Just one nonresponder means the tie between baseline CD8+ expansion and response stays uncertain. Relative to mice, TCR sharing across patients was less clear, a difference possibly HLA-related.

This sample's treatment: oral pan-JAK inhibitor, 5-10 mg twice daily. Points on this clone: Its antigen is currently unknown.

The chain joins TRBV29-1 to TRBJ1-2; TRBD1 aligns across 9 bases. The clonotype was recovered from a human donor with alopecia areata. The material was CD4+ T cells sorted from blood, obtained around week 54, from a patient treated with tofacitinib. The CDR3 here is CSVETSDRGNNYGYTF. The DNA of the CDR3 is TGCAGCGTTGAAACGTCGGACAGGGGCAATAACTATGGCTACACCTTC.